The following is a T cell receptor (beta chain) sequence with its context. Only in-frame clones appear in the TCRdb table, and some are missing; sequencing was by immunoSEQ multiplex PCR. Here the sample spans roughly 74,000 clones, around 94% being singletons. This sample is part of a study of control samples from healthy donors and cancer patients. CDR1 is MGHRA and CDR2 is YSYEKL in the germline V gene. The CDR3 spans 15 residues. Trimming pared 0 bases from V and 3 bases from J, leaving 8 bases between. The sequenced material came from blood. The chain links TRBV4-1 to TRBJ2-2; D might be TRBD1 (5 bases). The clonotype originates from a woman aged 18-30 years in good health. CDR3 sequence: CASSQDRVDTGELFF. In nucleotides, the CDR3 is TGCGCCAGCAGCCAAGACAGGGTCGACACCGGGGAGCTGTTTTTT.